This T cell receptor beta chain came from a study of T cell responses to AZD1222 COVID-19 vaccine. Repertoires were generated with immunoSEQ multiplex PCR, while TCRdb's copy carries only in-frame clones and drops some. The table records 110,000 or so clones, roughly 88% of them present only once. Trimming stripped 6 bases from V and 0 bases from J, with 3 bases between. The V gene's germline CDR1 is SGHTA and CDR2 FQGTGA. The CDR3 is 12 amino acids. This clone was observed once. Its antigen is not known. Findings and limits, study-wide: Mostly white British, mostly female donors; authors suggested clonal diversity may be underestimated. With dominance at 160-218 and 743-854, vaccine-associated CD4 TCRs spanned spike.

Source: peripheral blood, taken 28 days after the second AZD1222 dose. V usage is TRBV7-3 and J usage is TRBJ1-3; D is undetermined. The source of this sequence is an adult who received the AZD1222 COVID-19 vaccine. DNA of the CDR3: TGTGCCAGCAGGGTCTCTGGAAACACCATATATTTT. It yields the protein CASRVSGNTIYF.